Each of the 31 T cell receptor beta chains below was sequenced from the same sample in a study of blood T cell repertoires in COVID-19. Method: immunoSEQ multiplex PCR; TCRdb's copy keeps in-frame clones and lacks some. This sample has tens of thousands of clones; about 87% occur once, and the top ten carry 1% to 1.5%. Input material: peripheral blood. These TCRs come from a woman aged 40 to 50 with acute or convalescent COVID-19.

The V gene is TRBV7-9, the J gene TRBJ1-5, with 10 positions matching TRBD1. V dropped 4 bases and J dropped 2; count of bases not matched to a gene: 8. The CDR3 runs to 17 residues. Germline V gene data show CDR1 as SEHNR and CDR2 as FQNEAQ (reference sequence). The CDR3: CASSSGQGFGGNQPQHF. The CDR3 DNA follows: TGTGCCAGCAGCTCGGGACAGGGGTTCGGCGGCAATCAGCCCCAGCATTTT.

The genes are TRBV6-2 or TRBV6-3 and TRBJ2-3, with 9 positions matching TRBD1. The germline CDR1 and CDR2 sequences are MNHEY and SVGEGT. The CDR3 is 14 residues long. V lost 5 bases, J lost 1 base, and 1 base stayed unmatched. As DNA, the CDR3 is TGTGCCAGCAGTCGACAGGGGGGCACAGATACGCAGTATTTT. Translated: CASSRQGGTDTQYF.

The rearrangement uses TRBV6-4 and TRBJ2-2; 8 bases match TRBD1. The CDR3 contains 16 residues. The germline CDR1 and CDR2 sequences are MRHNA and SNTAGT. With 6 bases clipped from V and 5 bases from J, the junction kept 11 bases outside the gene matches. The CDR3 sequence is CASSFSRTGRTGELFF. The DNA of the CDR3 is TGTGCCAGCAGCTTTAGCAGGACAGGGCGGACCGGGGAGCTGTTTTTT.

CDR3 loop: CASSLMRAGGTYNEQFF. Here the CDR3 DNA reads TGTGCCAGCAGTTTAATGAGAGCGGGAGGTACCTACAATGAGCAGTTCTTC. The chain links TRBV27 to TRBJ2-1; TRBD2 agrees at 9 bases. CDR3 length equals 17 residues. CDR1 and CDR2 (germline): MNHEY, SMNVEV (reference sequence). Trimming at V came to 2 bases and at J to 2 bases, leaving 7 bases not matched to a gene.

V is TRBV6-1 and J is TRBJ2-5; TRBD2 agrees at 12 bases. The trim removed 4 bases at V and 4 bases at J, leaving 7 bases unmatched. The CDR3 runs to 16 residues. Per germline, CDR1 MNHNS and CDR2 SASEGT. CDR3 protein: CASSVSSSGRVETQYF. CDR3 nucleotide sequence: TGTGCCAGCAGTGTTAGTTCTAGCGGGAGGGTAGAGACCCAGTACTTC.

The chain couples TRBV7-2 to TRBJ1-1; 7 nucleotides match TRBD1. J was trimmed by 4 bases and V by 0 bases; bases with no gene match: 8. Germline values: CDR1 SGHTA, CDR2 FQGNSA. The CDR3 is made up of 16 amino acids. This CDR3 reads CASSLATGVLGTEAFF. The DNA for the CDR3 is TGTGCCAGCAGCTTAGCAACAGGGGTCTTAGGCACTGAAGCTTTCTTT.

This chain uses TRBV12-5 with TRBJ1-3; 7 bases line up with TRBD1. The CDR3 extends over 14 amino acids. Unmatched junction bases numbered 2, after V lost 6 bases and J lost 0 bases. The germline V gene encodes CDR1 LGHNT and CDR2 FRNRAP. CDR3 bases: TGTGCTAGTGGGACAGGGTTCTCTGGAAACACCATATATTTT. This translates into CASGTGFSGNTIYF.

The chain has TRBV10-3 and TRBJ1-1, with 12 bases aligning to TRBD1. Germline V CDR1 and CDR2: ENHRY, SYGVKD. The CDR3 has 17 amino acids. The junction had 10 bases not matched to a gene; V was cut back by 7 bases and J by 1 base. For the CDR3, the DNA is TGTGCCATCACCACTTCCGGGACAGGGGGCGAGAACACTGAAGCTTTCTTT. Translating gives CAITTSGTGGENTEAFF.

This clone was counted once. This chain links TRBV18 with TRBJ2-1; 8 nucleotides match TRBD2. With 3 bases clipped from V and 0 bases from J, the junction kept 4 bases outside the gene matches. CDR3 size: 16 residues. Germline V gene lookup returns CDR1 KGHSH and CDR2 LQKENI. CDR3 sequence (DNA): TGTGCCAGCTCACCTCGAGCGGGAGACTCCTACAATGAGCAGTTCTTC. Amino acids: CASSPRAGDSYNEQFF.

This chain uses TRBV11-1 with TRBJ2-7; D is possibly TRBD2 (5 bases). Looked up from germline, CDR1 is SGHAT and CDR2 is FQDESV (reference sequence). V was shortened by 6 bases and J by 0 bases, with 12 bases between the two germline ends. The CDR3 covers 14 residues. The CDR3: CASSPRRNSYEQYF. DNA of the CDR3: TGTGCCAGCAGTCCACGGAGGAACTCCTACGAGCAGTACTTC. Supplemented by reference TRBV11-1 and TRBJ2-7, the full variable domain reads EAEVAQSPRYKITEKSQAVAFWCDPISGHATLYWYRQILGQGPELLVQFQDESVVDDSQLPKDRFSAERLKGVDSTLKIQPAELGDSAMYLCASSPRRNSYEQYFGPGTRLTVT.

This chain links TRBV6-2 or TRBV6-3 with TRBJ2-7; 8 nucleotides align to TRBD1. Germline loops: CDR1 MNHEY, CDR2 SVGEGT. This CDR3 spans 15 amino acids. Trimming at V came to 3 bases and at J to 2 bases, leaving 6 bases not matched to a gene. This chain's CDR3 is CASSYRTGIPYEQYF. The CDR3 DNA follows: TGTGCCAGCAGTTATCGGACAGGGATCCCCTACGAGCAGTACTTC.

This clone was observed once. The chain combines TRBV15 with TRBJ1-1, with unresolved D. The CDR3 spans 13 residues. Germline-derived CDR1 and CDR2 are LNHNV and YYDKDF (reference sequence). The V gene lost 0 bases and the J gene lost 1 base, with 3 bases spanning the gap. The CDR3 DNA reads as TGTGCCACCAGCAGAGACGGGAACACTGAAGCTTTCTTT. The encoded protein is CATSRDGNTEAFF.

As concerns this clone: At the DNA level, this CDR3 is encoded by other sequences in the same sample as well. CDR3: CASSLVQGNTEAFF. CDR3 DNA sequence: TGTGCCAGCAGCTTAGTACAGGGGAACACTGAAGCTTTCTTT. This chain connects TRBV7-9 to TRBJ1-1, with D perhaps matching TRBD1 (6 bases). This CDR3 has 14 amino acids. The germline V gene encodes CDR1 SEHNR and CDR2 FQNEAQ (reference sequence). Trimming left V 1 base short and J 1 base short, with 7 bases between.

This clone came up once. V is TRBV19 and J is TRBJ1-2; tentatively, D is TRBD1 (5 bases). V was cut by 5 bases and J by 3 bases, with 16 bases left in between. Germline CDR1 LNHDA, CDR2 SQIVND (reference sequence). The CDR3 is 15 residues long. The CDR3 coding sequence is TGTGCCAGTAGTCTAGGGGTCCCAGCGGACTATGGCTACACCTTC. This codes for CASSLGVPADYGYTF.

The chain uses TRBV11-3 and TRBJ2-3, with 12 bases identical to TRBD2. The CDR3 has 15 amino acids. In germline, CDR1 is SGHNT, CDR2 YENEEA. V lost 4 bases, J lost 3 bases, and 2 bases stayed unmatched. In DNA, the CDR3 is TGTGCCAGCAGCTATGGACTAGCGGGGACAGATACGCAGTATTTT. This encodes CASSYGLAGTDTQYF. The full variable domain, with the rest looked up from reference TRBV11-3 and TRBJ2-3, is EAGVVQSPRYKIIEKKQPVAFWCNPISGHNTLYWYLQNLGQGPELLIRYENEEAVDDSQLPKDRFSAERLKGVDSTLKIQPAELGDSAVYLCASSYGLAGTDTQYFGPGTRLTVL.

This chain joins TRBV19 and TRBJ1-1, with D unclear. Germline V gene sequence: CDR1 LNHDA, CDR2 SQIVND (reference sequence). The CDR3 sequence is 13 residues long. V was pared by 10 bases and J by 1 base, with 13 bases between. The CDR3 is CATQATSNTEAFF. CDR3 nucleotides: TGTGCCACCCAAGCTACCTCGAACACTGAAGCTTTCTTT. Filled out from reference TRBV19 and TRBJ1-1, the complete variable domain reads DGGITQSPKYLFRKEGQNVTLSCEQNLNHDAMYWYRQDPGQGLRLIYYSQIVNDFQKGDIAEGYSVSREKKESFPLTVTSAQKNPTAFYLCATQATSNTEAFFGQGTRLTVV.

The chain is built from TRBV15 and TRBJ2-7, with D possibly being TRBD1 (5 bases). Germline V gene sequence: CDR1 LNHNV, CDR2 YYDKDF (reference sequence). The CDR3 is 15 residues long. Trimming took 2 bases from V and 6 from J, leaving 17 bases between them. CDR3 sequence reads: CATSRRGSWEGEQYF. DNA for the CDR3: TGTGCCACCAGCAGAAGGGGTTCCTGGGAAGGCGAGCAGTACTTC.

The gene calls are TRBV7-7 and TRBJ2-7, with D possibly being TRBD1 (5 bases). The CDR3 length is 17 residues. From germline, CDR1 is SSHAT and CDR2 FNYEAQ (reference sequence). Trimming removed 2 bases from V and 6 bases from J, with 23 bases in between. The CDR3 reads CASSLTWNRVTDFEQYF. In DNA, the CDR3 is TGTGCCAGCAGCTTAACTTGGAACCGAGTGACAGATTTCGAGCAGTACTTC.

The CDR3 nucleotides are TGTGCCAGCAGTCGGGACAGATATGGCTACACCTTC. Translating it yields CASSRDRYGYTF. V gene TRBV2 combines with J gene TRBJ1-2, with 7 bases fitting TRBD1. The germline V gene has CDR1 SNHLY and CDR2 FYNNEI. The V gene end was trimmed by 5 bases and the J gene end by 5 bases; junction bases not matched to a gene: 2. The CDR3 totals 12 residues.

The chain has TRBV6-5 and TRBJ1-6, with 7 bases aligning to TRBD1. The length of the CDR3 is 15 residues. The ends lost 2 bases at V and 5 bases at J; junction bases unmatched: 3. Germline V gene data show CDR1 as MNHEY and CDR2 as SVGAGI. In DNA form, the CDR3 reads TGTGCCAGCAGTTACGAGGGGACAGATAATTCACCCCTCCACTTT. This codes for CASSYEGTDNSPLHF.

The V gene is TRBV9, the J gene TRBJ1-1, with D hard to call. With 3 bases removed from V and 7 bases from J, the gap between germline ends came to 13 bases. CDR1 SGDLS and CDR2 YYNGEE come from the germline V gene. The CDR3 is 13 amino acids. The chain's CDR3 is CASSDSPGSEAFF. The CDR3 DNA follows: TGTGCCAGCAGCGACTCTCCGGGAAGTGAAGCTTTCTTT. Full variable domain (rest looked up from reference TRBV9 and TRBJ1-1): DSGVTQTPKHLITATGQRVTLRCSPRSGDLSVYWYQQSLDQGLQFLIQYYNGEERAKGNILERFSAQQFPDLHSELNLSSLELGDSALYFCASSDSPGSEAFFGQGTRLTVV.

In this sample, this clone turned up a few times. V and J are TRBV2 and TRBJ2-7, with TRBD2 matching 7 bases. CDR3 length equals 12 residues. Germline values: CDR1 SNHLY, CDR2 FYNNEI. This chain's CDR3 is CAAGEISYEQYF. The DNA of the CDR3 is TGTGCGGCGGGAGAGATCTCCTACGAGCAGTACTTC.

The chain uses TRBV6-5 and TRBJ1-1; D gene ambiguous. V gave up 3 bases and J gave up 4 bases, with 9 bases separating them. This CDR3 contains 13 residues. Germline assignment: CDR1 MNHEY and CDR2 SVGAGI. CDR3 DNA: TGTGCCAGCAGTTATACCGAGGGCACTGAAGCTTTCTTT. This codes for CASSYTEGTEAFF.

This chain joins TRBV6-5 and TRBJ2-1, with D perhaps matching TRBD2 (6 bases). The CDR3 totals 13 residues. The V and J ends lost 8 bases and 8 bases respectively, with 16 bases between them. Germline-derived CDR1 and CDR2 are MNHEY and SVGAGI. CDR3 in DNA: TGTGCCAGCCGCCTGACCCCGGGGGATGAGCAGTTCTTC. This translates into CASRLTPGDEQFF.

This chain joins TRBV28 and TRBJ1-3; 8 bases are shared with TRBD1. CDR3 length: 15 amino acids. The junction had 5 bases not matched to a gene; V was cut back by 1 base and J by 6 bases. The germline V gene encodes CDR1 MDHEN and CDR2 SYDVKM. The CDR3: CASSLYAGGENTIYF. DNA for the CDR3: TGTGCCAGCAGTTTATACGCAGGGGGCGAAAACACCATATATTTT.

The CDR3 here is CASSLGTGNQPQHF. In nucleotides, the CDR3 is TGCGCCAGCAGCTTGGGAACAGGGAATCAGCCCCAGCATTTT. The V gene is TRBV5-1, the J gene TRBJ1-5; D is possibly TRBD1 (6 bases). Germline CDR1 and CDR2: SGHRS and YFSETQ. V lost 0 bases, J lost 4 bases, and 8 bases lay in between. The CDR3 is 14 amino acids.

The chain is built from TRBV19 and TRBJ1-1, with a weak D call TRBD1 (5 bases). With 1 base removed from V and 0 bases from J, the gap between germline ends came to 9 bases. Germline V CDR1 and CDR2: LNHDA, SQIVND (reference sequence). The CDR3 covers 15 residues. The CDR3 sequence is CASSIGDLLNTEAFF. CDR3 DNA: TGTGCCAGTAGTATAGGGGACTTGCTGAACACTGAAGCTTTCTTT.

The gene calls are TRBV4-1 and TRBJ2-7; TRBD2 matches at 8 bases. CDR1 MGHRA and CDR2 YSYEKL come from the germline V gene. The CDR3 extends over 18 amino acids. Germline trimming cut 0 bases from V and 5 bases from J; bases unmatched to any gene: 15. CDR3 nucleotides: TGCGCCAGCAGCCAAGATGGGGCCACTGGGGGAGCGGGAGACGAGCAGTACTTC. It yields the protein CASSQDGATGGAGDEQYF.

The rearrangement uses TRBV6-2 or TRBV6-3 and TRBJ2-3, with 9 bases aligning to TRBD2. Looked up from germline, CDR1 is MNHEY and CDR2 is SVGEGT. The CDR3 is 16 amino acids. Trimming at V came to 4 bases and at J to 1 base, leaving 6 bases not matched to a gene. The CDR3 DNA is TGTGCCAGCAGTTCTGCGGGGGGGCCGGGCACAGATACGCAGTATTTT. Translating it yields CASSSAGGPGTDTQYF.

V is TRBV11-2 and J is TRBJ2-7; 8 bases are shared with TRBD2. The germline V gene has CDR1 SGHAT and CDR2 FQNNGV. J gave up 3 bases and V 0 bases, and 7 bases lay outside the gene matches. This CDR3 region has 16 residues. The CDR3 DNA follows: TGTGCCAGCAGCTTAGATCGGGCTAGCGGGTTCTACGAGCAGTACTTC. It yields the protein CASSLDRASGFYEQYF. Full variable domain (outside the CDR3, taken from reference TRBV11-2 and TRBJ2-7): EAGVAQSPRYKIIEKRQSVAFWCNPISGHATLYWYQQILGQGPKLLIQFQNNGVVDDSQLPKDRFSAERLKGVDSTLKIQPAKLEDSAVYLCASSLDRASGFYEQYFGPGTRLTVT.

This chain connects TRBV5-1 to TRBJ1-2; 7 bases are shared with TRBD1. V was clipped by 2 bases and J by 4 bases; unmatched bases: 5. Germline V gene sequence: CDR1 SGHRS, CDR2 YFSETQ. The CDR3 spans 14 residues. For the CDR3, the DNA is TGCGCCAGCAGCTTTACAGGGGTCGGCTATGGCTACACCTTC. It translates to CASSFTGVGYGYTF.